The 18 T cell receptor beta chains below come from one sample, sequenced in a study of T cell responses to AZD1222 COVID-19 vaccine. Sequencing was performed with immunoSEQ multiplex PCR; in TCRdb, only in-frame clones are kept and a portion is missing. The table lists roughly 150,000 clones, 85% to 90% of them singletons. The starting material was peripheral blood, obtained 28 days after the second AZD1222 dose. The receptors were gathered from an adult who received the AZD1222 COVID-19 vaccine.

This clone has just a few counts. The chain combines TRBV5-4 with TRBJ1-2; D gene uncertain. This CDR3 has 13 amino acids. Germline V gene sequence: CDR1 SGHNT, CDR2 YYREEE (reference sequence). The V gene lost 2 bases and the J gene lost 7 bases, with 12 bases spanning the gap. Here the CDR3 DNA reads TGTGCCAGCAGCTTACCGTCAGGCGCTGGCTACACCTTC. Amino acids: CASSLPSGAGYTF.

The sample holds a few counts of this clone. The rearrangement uses TRBV4-1 and TRBJ1-5, with TRBD1 identical over 8 bases. With V trimmed by 6 bases and J by 4 bases, 8 bases remained unmatched. CDR1 MGHRA and CDR2 YSYEKL come from the germline V gene. The CDR3 totals 15 residues. CDR3 sequence: CASRDRALSNQPQHF. The CDR3 DNA follows: TGCGCCAGCAGGGACAGGGCCCTTTCGAATCAGCCCCAGCATTTT.

J is TRBJ1-4 and V is TRBV5-8; D gene ambiguous. The ends were cut back, 2 bases at V and 3 bases at J, with 14 bases in the middle. The germline CDR1 and CDR2 sequences are SGHTS and YDEGEE. The CDR3 extends over 16 amino acids. Here the CDR3 reads CASSFRSTAPNEKLFF. The CDR3 DNA sequence: TGTGCCAGCAGCTTCCGATCGACCGCCCCTAATGAAAAACTGTTTTTT.

The chain combines TRBV10-3 with TRBJ2-3; 10 bases agree with TRBD1. This CDR3 has 16 residues. Germline loops: CDR1 ENHRY, CDR2 SYGVKD. Trimming at V came to 3 bases and at J to 3 bases, leaving 6 bases not matched to a gene. As DNA, the CDR3 is TGTGCCATCAGTGACCAGACAGGGGGCGGTACAGATACGCAGTATTTT. Protein: CAISDQTGGGTDTQYF.

CDR3 sequence: CAWSDQGTQYF. The DNA of the CDR3 is TGTGCCTGGAGTGACCAGGGGACCCAGTACTTC. This sequence joins TRBV30 and TRBJ2-5, with D perhaps matching TRBD1 (5 bases). The CDR3 is 11 residues long. V lost 1 base and J lost 7, with 7 bases in between. CDR1 GTSNPN and CDR2 SVGIG come from the germline V gene (reference sequence).

This clone appeared a single time. The chain recombines TRBV28 with TRBJ1-6; D is uncertain. CDR3 size: 12 residues. In germline, CDR1 is MDHEN, CDR2 SYDVKM. V lost 6 bases and J lost 7, with 7 bases in between. In DNA form, the CDR3 reads TGTGCCAGCAGGCTGCGCAATTCACCCCTCCACTTT. This gives the protein CASRLRNSPLHF.

This clone has only a few counts. The V and J genes are TRBV7-6 and TRBJ1-2; D not resolved. The V gene lost 0 bases and the J gene lost 3 bases, with 11 bases spanning the gap. Germline V lookup: CDR1 SGHVS, CDR2 FNYEAQ. This CDR3 is built from 15 residues. The CDR3 DNA follows: TGTGCCAGCAGCTTAGCTCTTGGTCCCTACTATGGCTACACCTTC. Its translation is CASSLALGPYYGYTF.

The V and J genes are TRBV30 and TRBJ2-7; D tentatively reads TRBD1 or TRBD2 (5 bases each). The CDR3 sequence is 14 residues long. Germline CDR1 GTSNPN, CDR2 SVGIG (reference sequence). V was shortened by 4 bases and J by 2 bases, with 15 bases between the two germline ends. CDR3 sequence: CAWMWGSGAYEQYF. The CDR3, as DNA: TGTGCCTGGATGTGGGGGTCCGGGGCCTACGAGCAGTACTTC.

The rearrangement links TRBV7-2 to TRBJ2-7; D uncertain. Germline CDR1 SGHTA, CDR2 FQGNSA. With 5 bases removed from V and 0 bases from J, the gap between germline ends came to 2 bases. This CDR3 spans 11 amino acids. This chain's CDR3 is CASSTSYEQYF. The CDR3 DNA reads as TGTGCCAGCAGCACCTCCTACGAGCAGTACTTC.

For the CDR3, the DNA is TGTGCTAGTGGTTTCGGGACAGGGGTGCCTTACGAGCAGTACTTC. Its translation: CASGFGTGVPYEQYF. V is TRBV12-5 and J is TRBJ2-7; 10 bases fit TRBD1. After removal of 3 bases from V and 4 bases from J, the junction contained 6 bases not matched to a gene. CDR1 and CDR2 from the germline V gene are LGHNT and FRNRAP. The CDR3 loop spans 15 amino acids.

V and J are TRBV5-8 and TRBJ2-7; 7 bases map to TRBD1. This CDR3 contains 14 residues. With 4 bases clipped from V and 2 bases from J, the junction kept 6 bases outside the gene matches. CDR1 is SGHTS and CDR2 is YDEGEE in the germline V gene. The CDR3 sequence is CASSITGTAYEQYF. In DNA form, the CDR3 reads TGTGCCAGCAGCATTACTGGGACAGCCTACGAGCAGTACTTC.

The chain uses TRBV19 and TRBJ2-1; D is undetermined. Between the trimmed V and J ends, which lost 3 bases and 6 bases, there was a span of 12 bases. CDR1 and CDR2 (germline): LNHDA, SQIVND (reference sequence). This CDR3 spans 14 amino acids. CDR3 nucleotide sequence: TGTGCCAGTAGTATTGGGTCCCGTTCCAATGAGCAGTTCTTC. This sequence encodes CASSIGSRSNEQFF.

CDR3 sequence: CASSSSTGVEQFF. Written as DNA, the CDR3 is TGTGCCAGTAGTTCCTCGACAGGGGTTGAGCAGTTCTTC. The chain joins TRBV19 to TRBJ2-1, with TRBD1 matching 8 bases. Germline values: CDR1 LNHDA, CDR2 SQIVND (reference sequence). With V trimmed by 5 bases and J by 9 bases, 6 bases remained unmatched. CDR3 length: 13 amino acids.

This clone was seen only a few times. The chain joins TRBV28 to TRBJ1-1; possibly TRBD1 for D (5 bases). Germline-derived CDR1 and CDR2 are MDHEN and SYDVKM. V gave up 5 bases and J gave up 5 bases, with 9 bases separating them. This CDR3 spans 12 amino acids. DNA of the CDR3: TGTGCCAGCAGTCGGGAGGGGACTGAAGCTTTCTTT. Amino acid sequence: CASSREGTEAFF. The full variable domain, completed using reference TRBV28 and TRBJ1-1, is DVKVTQSSRYLVKRTGEKVFLECVQDMDHENMFWYRQDPGLGLRLIYFSYDVKMKEKGDIPEGYSVSREKKERFSLILESASTNQTSMYLCASSREGTEAFFGQGTRLTVV.

In this sample, this clone turned up once. The gene calls are TRBV5-1 and TRBJ2-1, with 9 bases lining up with TRBD1. V shed 1 base, J shed 5 bases, and the junction held 4 bases outside the gene matches. CDR1 is SGHRS, CDR2 YFSETQ, per germline. The CDR3 covers 15 residues. In DNA, the CDR3 is TGCGCCAGCAGCTTGTGGGGGACAGGGAACAATGAGCAGTTCTTC. Its translation is CASSLWGTGNNEQFF.

The chain recombines TRBV18 with TRBJ1-2; D unresolved. Between the trimmed V and J ends, which lost 1 base and 3 bases, there was a span of 6 bases. The CDR3 spans 13 residues. Germline V gene data show CDR1 as KGHSH and CDR2 as LQKENI. This CDR3 reads CASSPQDDYGYTF. CDR3 DNA sequence: TGTGCCAGCTCACCACAGGATGACTATGGCTACACCTTC.

The chain employs TRBV5-1 and TRBJ2-7; no firm D call. The CDR3 is 14 residues long. Trimming cost V 1 base and J 0 bases, with 8 bases left between them. Germline V gene data show CDR1 as SGHRS and CDR2 as YFSETQ. This CDR3 reads CASSLSGNSYEQYF. The CDR3 nucleotides read TGCGCCAGCAGCTTGTCCGGAAACTCCTACGAGCAGTACTTC.

The chain recombines TRBV7-3 with TRBJ2-3, with 7 bases aligning to TRBD1. The CDR3 sequence is 15 residues long. V shed 5 bases and J 4 bases; nucleotides not matched to a gene: 9. CDR1 and CDR2 (germline): SGHTA, FQGTGA. Here the CDR3 reads CASSAGRGGSDTQYF. The CDR3 DNA follows: TGTGCCAGCAGCGCCGGGCGAGGGGGCTCAGATACGCAGTATTTT.